This TCR beta chain was recovered during a study of T-cell reconstitution after alpha-beta-depleted transplantation in children. CDR3 length equals 16 residues. V shed 4 bases and J 3 bases; nucleotides not matched to a gene: 6. CDR1 and CDR2 from the germline V gene are MGHRA and YSYEKL. Unique molecular identifiers featured in how the TCRbeta library was prepared. One entry per CDR3 protein, called by TCRdb with MiXCR from the PCR reads. The sample shows about 470,000 distinct CDR3 sequences, 43% of them seen only once. Sequences were derived from PBMCs, sampled before TCRalphabeta/CD19-depleted stem cell transplant. The sequence came from a girl aged 2 to 10 with aplastic anemia, due to receive a stem cell transplant. This chain connects TRBV4-1 to TRBJ2-7; 13 nucleotides agree with TRBD2. The DNA of the CDR3 is TGCGCCAGCAGCCCCGGGACTAGCGGGAAGTACTACGAGCAGTACTTC. Its protein is CASSPGTSGKYYEQYF.